This TCR beta chain was identified in a study of cytomegalovirus exposure and HLA in healthy donors. This CDR3 contains 12 residues. Germline V gene sequence: CDR1 SQVTM, CDR2 ANQGSEA. The primer mix had 60 Vbeta and 13 Jbeta primers. Method: immunoSEQ multiplex PCR; TCRdb's copy keeps in-frame clones and lacks some. The sample records about 50,000 clones, about three quarters being singletons. The TCR sequence derives from a woman aged 50 to 65 in good health and CMV-seronegative. Sequenced: PBMCs. The V gene is TRBV29-1, the J gene TRBJ2-5, with D possibly being TRBD2 (5 bases). CDR3 sequence: CTGGNAQETQYF. The CDR3 DNA follows: TGCACCGGAGGAAATGCGCAAGAGACCCAGTACTTC.